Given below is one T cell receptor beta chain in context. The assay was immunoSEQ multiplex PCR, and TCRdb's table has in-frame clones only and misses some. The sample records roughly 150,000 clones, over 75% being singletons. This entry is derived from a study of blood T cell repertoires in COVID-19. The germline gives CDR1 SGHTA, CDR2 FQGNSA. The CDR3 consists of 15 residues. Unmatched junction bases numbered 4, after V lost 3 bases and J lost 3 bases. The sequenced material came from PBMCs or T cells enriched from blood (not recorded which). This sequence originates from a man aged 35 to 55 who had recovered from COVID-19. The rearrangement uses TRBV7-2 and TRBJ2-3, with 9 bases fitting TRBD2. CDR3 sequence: CASSFGRGGTDTQYF. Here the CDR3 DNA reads TGTGCCAGCAGCTTCGGGCGGGGGGGAACAGATACGCAGTATTTT.